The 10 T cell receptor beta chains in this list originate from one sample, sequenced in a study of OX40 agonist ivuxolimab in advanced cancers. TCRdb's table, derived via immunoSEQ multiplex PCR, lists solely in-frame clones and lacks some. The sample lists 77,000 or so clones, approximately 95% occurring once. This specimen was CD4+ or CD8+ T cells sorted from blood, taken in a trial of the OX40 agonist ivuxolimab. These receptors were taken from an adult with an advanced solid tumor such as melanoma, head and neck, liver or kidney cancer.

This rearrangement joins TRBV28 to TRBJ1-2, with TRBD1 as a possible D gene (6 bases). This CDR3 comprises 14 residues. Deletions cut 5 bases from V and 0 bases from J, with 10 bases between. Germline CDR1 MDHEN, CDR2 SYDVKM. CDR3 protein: CASSPGGPNYGYTF. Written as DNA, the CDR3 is TGTGCCAGCAGTCCCGGGGGCCCTAACTATGGCTACACCTTC.

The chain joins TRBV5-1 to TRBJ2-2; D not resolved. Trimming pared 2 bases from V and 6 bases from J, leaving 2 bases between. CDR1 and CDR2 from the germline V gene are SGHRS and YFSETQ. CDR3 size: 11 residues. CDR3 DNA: TGCGCCAGCAGCTTTCCCGGGGAGCTGTTTTTT. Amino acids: CASSFPGELFF.

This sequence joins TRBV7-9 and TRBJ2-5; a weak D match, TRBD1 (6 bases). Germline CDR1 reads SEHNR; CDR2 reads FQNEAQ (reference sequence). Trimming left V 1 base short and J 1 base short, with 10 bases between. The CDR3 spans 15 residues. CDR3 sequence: CASSLVPQGQETQYF. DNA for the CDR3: TGTGCCAGCAGCTTAGTCCCACAGGGCCAAGAGACCCAGTACTTC.

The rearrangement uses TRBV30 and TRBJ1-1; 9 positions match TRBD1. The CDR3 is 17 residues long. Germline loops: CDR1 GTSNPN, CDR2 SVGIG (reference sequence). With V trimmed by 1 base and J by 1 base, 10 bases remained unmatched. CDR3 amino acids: CAWSDVYRGLGNTEAFF. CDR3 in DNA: TGTGCCTGGAGTGACGTCTACAGGGGGCTAGGGAACACTGAAGCTTTCTTT.

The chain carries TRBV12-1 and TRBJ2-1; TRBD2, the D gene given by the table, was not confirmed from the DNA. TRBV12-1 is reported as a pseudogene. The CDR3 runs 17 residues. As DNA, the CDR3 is TGTGCCAGCAGCTTGGGACTAGCGGGGGAACGAACCTATGAGCAGTTCTTC. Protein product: CASSLGLAGERTYEQFF.

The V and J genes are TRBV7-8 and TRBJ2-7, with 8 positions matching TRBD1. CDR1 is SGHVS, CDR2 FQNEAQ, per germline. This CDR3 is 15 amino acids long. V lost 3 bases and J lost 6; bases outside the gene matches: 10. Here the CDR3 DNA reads TGTGCCAGCAGCTTTTACCGGGACAGGCCGAGCGAGCAGTACTTC. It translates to CASSFYRDRPSEQYF.

The CDR3 DNA sequence: TGTGCCAGTAGTATTCCCTCTATGCCGGCCTACAATGAGCAGTTCTTC. It yields the protein CASSIPSMPAYNEQFF. The chain employs TRBV19 and TRBJ2-1; D gene unclear. Germline V CDR1 and CDR2: LNHDA, SQIVND (reference sequence). There are 16 residues in the CDR3. Trimming stripped 3 bases from V and 2 bases from J, with 14 bases between.

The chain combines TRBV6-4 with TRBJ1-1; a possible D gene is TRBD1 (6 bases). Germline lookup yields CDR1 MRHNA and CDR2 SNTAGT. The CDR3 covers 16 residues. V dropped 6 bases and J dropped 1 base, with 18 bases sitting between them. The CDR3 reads CASRTRGPMSNTEAFF. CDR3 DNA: TGTGCCAGCAGAACCAGGGGCCCTATGTCGAACACTGAAGCTTTCTTT.

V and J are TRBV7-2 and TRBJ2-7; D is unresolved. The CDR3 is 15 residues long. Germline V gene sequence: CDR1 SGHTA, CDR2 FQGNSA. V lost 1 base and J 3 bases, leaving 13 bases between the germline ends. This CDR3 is CASSLGFSSYYEQYF. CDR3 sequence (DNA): TGTGCCAGCAGCTTAGGGTTTAGTTCCTACTACGAGCAGTACTTC.

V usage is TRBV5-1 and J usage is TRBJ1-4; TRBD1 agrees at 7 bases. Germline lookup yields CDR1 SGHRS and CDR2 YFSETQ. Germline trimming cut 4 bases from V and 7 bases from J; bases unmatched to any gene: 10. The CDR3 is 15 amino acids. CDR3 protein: CASSDTGASGEKLFF. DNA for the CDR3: TGCGCCAGCAGCGACACAGGGGCTTCGGGTGAAAAACTGTTTTTT.